A selection of T cell receptor beta chains follows, all from one sample in a study of shared clonotypes between healthy human individuals. Repertoires were generated with immunoSEQ multiplex PCR, while TCRdb's copy carries only in-frame clones and drops some. The sample consists of roughly 2,300,000 clones, approximately 90% of them appearing once. The material sequenced was naive CD4+ T cells from PBMCs. These receptor sequences come from a man between 18 and 29 years old in good health. Some clones in this sample may be carry-over from other donors' samples. Both conserved end residues are part of each CDR3. A D gene is named only where the DNA matches it firmly. Some rows mark clone size as missing; the rest say once, few, many or name a class of expanded clone.

d_call | clone_size | j_call | v_call | cdr3_aa | cdr3_nt
. | . | TRBJ2-1 | TRBV10-3 | CASKDWYNEQFF | TGTGCCTCTAAGGACTGGTACAATGAGCAGTTCTTC
. | . | TRBJ1-1 | TRBV11-2 | CASSLVQARNTEAFF | TGTGCCAGCAGCTTAGTACAGGCCCGAAACACTGAAGCTTTCTTT
TRBD1 | . | TRBJ1-5 | TRBV4-1 | CASSQRTGSSQPQHF | TGCGCCAGCAGCCAGCGGACAGGGTCGAGTCAGCCCCAGCATTTT
. | . | TRBJ1-4 | TRBV29-1 | CSVEGNVASNEKLFF | TGCAGCGTTGAAGGGAATGTAGCCTCTAATGAAAAACTGTTTTTT
. | . | TRBJ1-3 | TRBV7-9 | CASSRGVSGNTIYF | TGTGCCAGCAGCCGGGGCGTTTCTGGAAACACCATATATTTT
TRBD1 | . | TRBJ2-1 | TRBV5-1 | CASSLVGTGFEEQFF | TGCGCCAGCAGCTTGGTGGGGACAGGGTTTGAAGAGCAGTTCTTC
. | . | TRBJ2-6 | TRBV14 | CASSQVPHSGANVLTF | TGTGCCAGCAGCCAAGTTCCCCACTCTGGGGCCAACGTCCTGACTTTC
TRBD1 | . | TRBJ1-1 | TRBV19 | CASRWKGANTEAFF | TGTGCCAGTAGATGGAAGGGGGCGAACACTGAAGCTTTCTTT
. | . | TRBJ1-2 | TRBV6-6 | CASSWNREVENGYTF | TGTGCCAGCAGTTGGAACCGGGAAGTGGAAAATGGCTACACCTTC
. | . | TRBJ1-2 | TRBV19 | CASSNAGGYTF | TGTGCCAGTAGTAACGCCGGTGGCTACACCTTC
TRBD2 | few | TRBJ2-7 | TRBV5-1 | CASSLSMTSGSPYEQYF | TGCGCCAGCAGCTTGTCCATGACTAGCGGGTCTCCTTACGAGCAGTACTTC
. | . | TRBJ1-3 | TRBV9 | CASSVEGTSGNTIYF | TGTGCCAGCAGCGTAGAGGGCACCTCTGGAAACACCATATATTTT
. | . | TRBJ2-1 | TRBV18 | CASSPLRENNEQFF | TGTGCCAGCTCACCGTTGAGGGAGAACAATGAGCAGTTCTTC
TRBD2 | few | TRBJ2-1 | TRBV5-1 | CASSLGTSSYNEQFF | TGCGCCAGCAGCTTGGGGACTAGCTCCTACAATGAGCAGTTCTTC
. | . | TRBJ2-2 | TRBV11-3 | CASSSPWGSRAGELFF | TGTGCCAGCAGCTCCCCATGGGGCTCCCGGGCCGGGGAGCTGTTTTTT
. | . | TRBJ1-5 | TRBV10-3 | CAISEAVVGNQPQHF | TGTGCCATCAGTGAGGCTGTTGTGGGCAATCAGCCCCAGCATTTT
. | . | TRBJ2-2 | TRBV11-3 | CASKGFSGTDNTGELFF | TGTGCCAGCAAGGGTTTTTCCGGGACTGACAACACCGGGGAGCTGTTTTTT
TRBD2 | once | TRBJ2-3 | TRBV11-1 | CASSLAGTRDGTQYF | TGTGCCAGCAGCTTGGCCGGGACTAGGGATGGAACGCAGTATTTT
. | . | TRBJ1-1 | TRBV29-1 | CSVARVLNTEAFF | TGCAGCGTTGCAAGGGTTCTGAACACTGAAGCTTTCTTT
. | . | TRBJ1-1 | TRBV5-1 | CASSLAVSGRWAFF | TGCGCCAGCAGCTTGGCCGTCTCAGGGAGATGGGCTTTCTTT
. | . | TRBJ2-3 | TRBV27 | CASTQPGIEDTQYF | TGTGCCAGCACCCAACCGGGTATCGAAGATACGCAGTATTTT
TRBD2 | once | TRBJ2-2 | TRBV5-4 | CASRPGLAGGNTGELFF | TGTGCCAGCAGGCCGGGACTAGCGGGAGGGAACACCGGGGAGCTGTTTTTT
. | . | TRBJ2-7 | TRBV18 | CASSPYMSAVTSYEQYF | TGTGCCAGCTCACCGTACATGTCTGCGGTGACGTCCTACGAGCAGTACTTC
. | . | TRBJ2-2 | TRBV21-1 | CASSKPGRESGELFF | TGTGCCAGCAGCAAACCGGGCAGGGAGTCCGGGGAGCTGTTTTTT
TRBD1 | . | TRBJ2-7 | TRBV19 | CATTDTGTGGDEQYF | TGTGCCACCACGGACACCGGGACAGGGGGCGACGAGCAGTACTTC
. | . | TRBJ1-5 | TRBV10-3 | CAISDTGPQHF | TGTGCCATCAGTGACACAGGGCCCCAGCATTTT
. | . | TRBJ2-2 | TRBV18 | CASSPFARGDTGELFF | TGTGCCAGCTCACCCTTCGCTAGGGGAGACACCGGGGAGCTGTTTTTT
. | . | TRBJ2-3 | TRBV18 | CASSARASTDTQYF | TGTGCCAGCTCAGCGCGGGCTAGCACAGATACGCAGTATTTT
TRBD2 | . | TRBJ2-1 | TRBV5-6 | CASSLGTSGSFNEQFF | TGTGCCAGCAGCTTGGGGACTAGCGGGAGTTTCAATGAGCAGTTCTTC
. | . | TRBJ1-1 | TRBV18 | CASSPPNGGIVNTEAFF | TGTGCCAGCTCACCACCGAACGGAGGTATCGTGAACACTGAAGCTTTCTTT
. | few | TRBJ1-4 | TRBV7-9 | CASSLARGDNEKLFF | TGTGCCAGCAGCTTAGCTCGGGGAGATAATGAAAAACTGTTTTTT
. | . | TRBJ1-2 | TRBV9 | CASSDPRGYGYTF | TGTGCCAGCAGCGACCCCAGGGGCTATGGCTACACCTTC
. | . | TRBJ2-7 | TRBV6-6 | CASSYSSSGSYEQYF | TGTGCCAGCAGTTACTCTTCCAGTGGATCCTACGAGCAGTACTTC
TRBD2 | . | TRBJ2-7 | TRBV7-8 | CASSAMGLALYEQYF | TGTGCCAGCAGCGCGATGGGACTAGCCCTCTACGAGCAGTACTTC
TRBD1 | . | TRBJ2-2 | TRBV5-1 | CASSPPGTVTGELFF | TGCGCCAGCAGCCCGCCCGGGACAGTCACCGGGGAGCTGTTTTTT
. | . | TRBJ1-2 | TRBV28 | CASSPPGARANYGYTF | TGTGCCAGCAGTCCGCCGGGAGCGAGAGCTAACTATGGCTACACCTTC
. | . | TRBJ2-7 | TRBV27 | CASSQQGYEQYF | TGTGCCAGCAGTCAACAGGGTTACGAGCAGTACTTC
TRBD1 | . | TRBJ1-2 | TRBV2 | CASSVLAGGGYGYTF | TGTGCCAGCAGTGTTTTGGCAGGGGGCGGCTATGGCTACACCTTC
TRBD1 | . | TRBJ1-2 | TRBV4-3 | CASSQERQGAILNYGYTF | TGCGCCAGCAGCCAAGAGAGGCAGGGGGCTATCCTTAACTATGGCTACACCTTC
. | . | TRBJ2-5 | TRBV28 | CASSLASVSQETQYF | TGTGCCAGCAGTTTGGCTAGCGTCTCCCAAGAGACCCAGTACTTC
. | . | TRBJ1-1 | TRBV10-3 | CATKAITGTEAFF | TGTGCCACCAAGGCGATAACAGGGACTGAAGCTTTCTTT